Below, 14 T cell receptor beta chains from the same sample are listed, as sequenced in a study of T-cell reconstitution after alpha-beta-depleted transplantation in children. Library preparation (for TCRbeta) was performed with unique molecular identifiers. Via MiXCR, TCRdb re-called the PCR reads, giving one row per CDR3 protein. The table includes approximately 490,000 distinct CDR3 sequences, around 13% detected once. The sequenced sample was PBMCs from the stem cell graft donor, obtained from the stem cell graft. The receptor set was obtained from a human donor who donated a stem cell graft to a child with combined immunodeficiency.

Only a few counts were recorded for this clonotype. The V gene is TRBV18, the J gene TRBJ2-7, with D possibly TRBD1 on 5 matching bases. Germline V gene data show CDR1 as KGHSH and CDR2 as LQKENI. The CDR3 is 14 residues long. Trimming left V 4 bases short and J 1 base short, with 11 bases between. CDR3 in DNA: TGTGCCAGCTCACGGGGCGGCCAGTCCTACGAGCAGTACTTC. Its protein is CASSRGGQSYEQYF.

The V gene is TRBV6-1, the J gene TRBJ2-2; possibly TRBD1 for D (6 bases). Between the trimmed V and J ends, which lost 6 bases and 6 bases, there was a span of 11 bases. The CDR3 is 13 residues long. Germline loops: CDR1 MNHNS, CDR2 SASEGT. CDR3 in DNA: TGTGCCAGCAGAACAGGGTTGGCCGGGGAGCTGTTTTTT. It is translated as CASRTGLAGELFF.

This clonotype was seen many times. The chain uses TRBV6-5 and TRBJ1-1; 11 bases are a match to TRBD1. The CDR3 has 15 amino acids. J was trimmed by 9 bases and V by 4 bases; bases with no gene match: 10. The germline V gene encodes CDR1 MNHEY and CDR2 SVGAGI. The CDR3 DNA reads TGTGCCAGCAGTTTCGAAGGGACAGGGGGGACCAAAGCTTTCTTT. Translation: CASSFEGTGGTKAFF.

This clonotype has a handful of counts. This chain connects TRBV10-3 to TRBJ2-3; 12 bases are shared with TRBD2. The germline gives CDR1 ENHRY, CDR2 SYGVKD. The CDR3 extends over 19 amino acids. V lost 6 bases, J lost 4 bases, and 17 bases stayed unmatched. The CDR3 bases are TGTGCCATCAGCCGCGTCTGGCTAGCGGGAGGGGGGGACGCAGATACGCAGTATTTT. Encoded protein: CAISRVWLAGGGDADTQYF.

This clonotype was counted at least ten times. J is TRBJ2-3 and V is TRBV20-1; no reliable D call. Trimming cost V 0 bases and J 2 bases, with 9 bases left between them. The CDR3 runs to 14 residues. Germline loops: CDR1 DFQATT, CDR2 SNEGSKA (reference sequence). CDR3 sequence (DNA): TGCAGTGCTAGAGATCAGCCGATCACAGATACGCAGTATTTT. Protein sequence: CSARDQPITDTQYF.

J is TRBJ2-3 and V is TRBV11-1; D is possibly TRBD2 (5 bases). V was shortened by 2 bases and J by 6 bases, with 21 bases between the two germline ends. CDR1 and CDR2 (germline): SGHAT, FQDESV (reference sequence). The CDR3 has 17 amino acids. CDR3 protein: CASSLFRQALAMDTQYF. The CDR3 nucleotides are TGTGCCAGCAGCTTATTTCGCCAGGCCTTAGCGATGGATACGCAGTATTTT.

This clonotype was picked up a small number of times. The chain uses TRBV6-2 or TRBV6-3 and TRBJ2-2, with TRBD2 as a possible D gene (5 bases). CDR3 length equals 15 residues. The V gene lost 7 bases and the J gene lost 5 bases, with 17 bases spanning the gap. Germline CDR1 is MNHEY and CDR2 is SVGEGT. CDR3: CASKGGTGQTGELFF. For the CDR3, the DNA is TGTGCCAGCAAAGGAGGAACGGGCCAGACCGGGGAGCTGTTTTTT.

This sequence joins TRBV2 and TRBJ1-1, with D unclear. Germline assignment: CDR1 SNHLY and CDR2 FYNNEI. V was clipped by 2 bases and J by 11 bases, with 18 bases between them. This CDR3 spans 14 amino acids. CDR3 region: CASSEWRVLVAAFF. The CDR3 region has the DNA TGTGCCAGCAGTGAATGGAGGGTTTTAGTGGCCGCTTTCTTT.

In this sample, this clonotype turned up many times. The chain joins TRBV24-1 to TRBJ2-1; D not certain. Per germline, CDR1 KGHDR and CDR2 SFDVKD. The CDR3 runs 11 residues. V lost 7 bases and J 9 bases, leaving 9 bases between the germline ends. The CDR3 sequence is CATSLASEQFF. In DNA form, the CDR3 reads TGTGCCACCAGCTTAGCCAGTGAGCAGTTCTTC.

In its sample, this clonotype was seen a few times. V is TRBV6-5 and J is TRBJ2-2; TRBD1 matches 9 bases. This CDR3 spans 15 amino acids. Germline assignment: CDR1 MNHEY and CDR2 SVGAGI. Unmatched junction bases numbered 2, after V lost 5 bases and J lost 1 base. DNA for the CDR3: TGTGCCAGCAGTCCGGACAGGGGGAACACCGGGGAGCTGTTTTTT. This encodes CASSPDRGNTGELFF.

This clonotype occurred many times. The chain has TRBV12-3 or TRBV12-4 and TRBJ1-6, with a weak D call TRBD1 (5 bases). The V end lost 6 bases, the J end lost 7 bases, and 13 bases lay between the germline ends. The CDR3 sequence is 14 residues long. The CDR3 DNA reads TGTGCCAGCAGAACCAGGGTCTTCAATTCACCCCTCCACTTT. As protein: CASRTRVFNSPLHF.

Ten or more counts support this clonotype. This chain uses TRBV20-1 with TRBJ2-3, with 7 nucleotides matching TRBD1. Germline-derived CDR1 and CDR2 are DFQATT and SNEGSKA (reference sequence). J was trimmed by 2 bases and V by 2 bases; bases with no gene match: 10. This CDR3 has 16 amino acids. CDR3 sequence reads: CSARSLDRAPTDTQYF. CDR3 bases: TGCAGTGCTAGATCCCTTGACAGGGCGCCCACAGATACGCAGTATTTT.

This clonotype was observed at least ten times. The rearrangement joins TRBV20-1 to TRBJ2-7; TRBD1 is a possible D gene (7 bases). Trimming took 3 bases from V and 0 from J, leaving 18 bases between them. The CDR3 consists of 16 residues. Germline V gives CDR1 DFQATT, CDR2 SNEGSKA (reference sequence). The DNA for the CDR3 is TGCAGTGCTAGTAGGAGGGGGCGCGTTTACTCCTACGAGCAGTACTTC. Its protein product is CSASRRGRVYSYEQYF.

The rearrangement uses TRBV5-1 and TRBJ2-3, with 7 bases identical to TRBD1. CDR3 length equals 15 residues. The J segment lost 6 bases and the V segment lost 4 bases, leaving 11 bases of the junction unmatched. Germline CDR1 is SGHRS and CDR2 is YFSETQ. The CDR3: CASSGETGFTDTQYF. The CDR3 nucleotides are TGCGCCAGCAGCGGAGAGACAGGGTTCACCGATACGCAGTATTTT. The full variable domain, its missing parts supplied by reference TRBV5-1 and TRBJ2-3, is KAGVTQTPRYLIKTRGQQVTLSCSPISGHRSVSWYQQTPGQGLQFLFEYFSETQRNKGNFPGRFSGRQFSNSRSEMNVSTLELGDSALYLCASSGETGFTDTQYFGPGTRLTVL.